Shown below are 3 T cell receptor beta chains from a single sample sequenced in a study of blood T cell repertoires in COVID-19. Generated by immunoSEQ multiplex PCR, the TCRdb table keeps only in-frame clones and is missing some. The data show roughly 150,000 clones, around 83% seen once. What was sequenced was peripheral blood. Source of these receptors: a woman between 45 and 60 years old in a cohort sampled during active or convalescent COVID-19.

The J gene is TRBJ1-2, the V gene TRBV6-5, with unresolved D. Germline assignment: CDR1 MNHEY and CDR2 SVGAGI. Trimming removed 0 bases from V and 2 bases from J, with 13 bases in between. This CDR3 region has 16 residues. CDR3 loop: CASSYSEGYLNYGYTF. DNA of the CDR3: TGTGCCAGCAGTTACTCTGAGGGATACTTAAACTATGGCTACACCTTC.

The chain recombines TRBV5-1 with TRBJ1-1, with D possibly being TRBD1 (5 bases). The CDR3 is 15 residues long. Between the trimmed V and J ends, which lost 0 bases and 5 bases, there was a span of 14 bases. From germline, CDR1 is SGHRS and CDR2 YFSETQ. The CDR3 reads CASSLGRGVGTEAFF. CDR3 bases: TGCGCCAGCAGCTTGGGGCGGGGCGTTGGGACTGAAGCTTTCTTT.

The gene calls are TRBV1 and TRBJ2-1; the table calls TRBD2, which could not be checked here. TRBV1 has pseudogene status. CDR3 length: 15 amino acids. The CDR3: CTSSQDRRAGNEQFF. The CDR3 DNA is TGCACCAGCAGCCAAGATCGGCGGGCGGGCAATGAGCAGTTCTTC.